This T cell receptor beta chain was retrieved from a study of T cell responses to AZD1222 COVID-19 vaccine. Produced via immunoSEQ multiplex PCR; TCRdb's table is partial and in-frame only. The repertoire includes around 100,000 clones, 92% of them detected once, and 1% to 1.5% sits in the top ten. Trimming removed 0 bases at V and 8 bases at J, with 11 bases between. The CDR3 runs to 14 residues. Germline CDR1 and CDR2: SGHRS and YFSETQ. The sample was peripheral blood, taken on day 0 of AZD1222 vaccination. The receptor was isolated from an adult in good health. V is TRBV5-1 and J is TRBJ1-4; perhaps TRBD1 as D (5 bases). The CDR3 sequence: CASSLGQGGEKLFF. The CDR3 DNA is TGCGCCAGCAGCTTGGGGCAGGGTGGCGAAAAACTGTTTTTT.